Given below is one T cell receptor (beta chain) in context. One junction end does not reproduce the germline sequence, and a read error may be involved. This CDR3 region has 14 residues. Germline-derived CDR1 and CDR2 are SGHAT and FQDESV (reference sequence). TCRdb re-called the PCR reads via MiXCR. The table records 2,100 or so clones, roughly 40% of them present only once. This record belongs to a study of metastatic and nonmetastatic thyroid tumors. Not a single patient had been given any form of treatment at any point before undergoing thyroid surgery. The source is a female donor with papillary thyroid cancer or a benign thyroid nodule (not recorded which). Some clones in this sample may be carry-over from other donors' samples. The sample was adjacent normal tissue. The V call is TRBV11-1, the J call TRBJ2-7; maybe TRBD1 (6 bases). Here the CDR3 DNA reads TGTGCCGGCAGCTTAGCAACAGGGACCTACGAGCAGTACTTC. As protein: CAGSLATGTYEQYF.